The next 17 T cell receptor beta chains were all read from a single sample in a study of human T cells and chemical hapten exposure. Sample time point: patch test 2, 6 weeks after DPC sensitization. Treatment of the sample: therapeutic diphenylcyclopropenone sensitization with weekly scalp DPC. TCRdb re-called the RACE reads through MiXCR, storing one row per CDR3 protein. Of approximately 97,000 distinct CDR3 sequences in the sample, 10% to 12% were seen once. Sequenced here: whole blood, sampled in connection with sensitization to the hapten diphenylcyclopropenone (DPC). The receptors originated from a woman aged 40 to 50 with alopecia areata. Some clones in this sample may be carry-over from other donors' samples.

This clonotype was observed a few times. This rearrangement joins TRBV5-6 to TRBJ2-1; no clear D. V was pared by 4 bases and J by 0 bases, with 11 bases between. The CDR3 runs 15 residues. CDR1 is SGHDT and CDR2 is YYEEEE in the germline V gene. The CDR3 is CASSPPLSSYNEQFF. CDR3 DNA: TGTGCCAGCAGCCCCCCCTTGAGCTCCTACAATGAGCAGTTCTTC.

This clonotype was seen only once. The J gene is TRBJ2-3, the V gene TRBV4-2; 7 bases line up with TRBD1. Looked up from germline, CDR1 is LGHNA and CDR2 is YNFKEQ. The CDR3 is made up of 14 amino acids. The trim removed 0 bases at V and 4 bases at J, leaving 1 base unmatched. The CDR3 is CASSQDQGADTQYF. The DNA for the CDR3 is TGTGCCAGCAGCCAAGATCAGGGGGCAGATACGCAGTATTTT.

The chain is built from TRBV9 and TRBJ2-1; 8 bases line up with TRBD2. The CDR3 spans 17 residues. Trimming at V came to 0 bases and at J to 5 bases, leaving 10 bases not matched to a gene. Germline V gene sequence: CDR1 SGDLS, CDR2 YYNGEE. CDR3: CASSVGFQRGPNNEQFF. The DNA of the CDR3 is TGTGCCAGCAGCGTAGGCTTCCAGCGGGGGCCTAACAATGAGCAGTTCTTC.

This clonotype turned up a few times. The genes are TRBV19 and TRBJ1-6; a possible D gene is TRBD1 (5 bases). The CDR3 has 16 residues. The germline V gene encodes CDR1 LNHDA and CDR2 SQIVND (reference sequence). Trimming shortened V by 11 bases and J by 0 bases, and 17 bases separated the two germline ends. CDR3 residues: CASTPRESSYNSPLHF. The DNA of the CDR3 is TGTGCCTCCACCCCCAGGGAGAGCTCCTATAATTCACCCCTCCACTTT.

This clonotype was detected ten times or more. The V gene is TRBV6-6, the J gene TRBJ2-5; the D gene is possibly TRBD2 (5 bases). The V gene lost 5 bases and the J gene lost 2 bases, with 9 bases spanning the gap. CDR3 length: 13 amino acids. Per germline, CDR1 MNHNY and CDR2 SVGAGI (reference sequence). The CDR3 loop is CASSRRRQETQYF. In nucleotides, the CDR3 is TGTGCCAGCAGTAGGCGGAGGCAAGAGACCCAGTACTTC.

This clonotype was found a few times. The genes are TRBV7-9 and TRBJ1-4; 8 bases fit TRBD1. Germline CDR1 and CDR2: SEHNR and FQNEAQ (reference sequence). Trimming took 5 bases from V and 10 from J; bases not matched to a gene: 15. This CDR3 contains 16 residues. As DNA, the CDR3 is TGTGCCAGCAGCCCCGGACAGGGCGGATCAATTCGAAAACTGTTTTTT. This gives the protein CASSPGQGGSIRKLFF.

This clonotype was recorded a few times. The chain carries TRBV12-3 or TRBV12-4 and TRBJ2-2; TRBD2 matches at 9 bases. The CDR3 totals 16 residues. The V segment lost 5 bases and the J segment 5 bases; nucleotides outside the gene matches: 9. For the CDR3, the DNA is TGTGCCAGCAGTCCCCGTAGCGGGAGCTGGACCGGGGAGCTGTTTTTT. It yields the protein CASSPRSGSWTGELFF.

This clonotype has ten or more counts. This chain links TRBV4-1 with TRBJ2-7, with 11 bases identical to TRBD2. J was trimmed by 2 bases and V by 3 bases; bases with no gene match: 3. The CDR3 runs to 15 residues. CDR1 and CDR2 from the germline V gene are MGHRA and YSYEKL. DNA of the CDR3: TGCGCCAGCAGCCACGTAGCGGGAGGGCCCTACGAGCAGTACTTC. It encodes CASSHVAGGPYEQYF.

This clonotype was observed a few times. The V gene is TRBV9, the J gene TRBJ2-2; D not resolved. Per the germline V gene, CDR1 is SGDLS and CDR2 is YYNGEE. V lost 0 bases and J 9 bases, leaving 6 bases between the germline ends. This CDR3 has 12 amino acids. The CDR3 DNA reads as TGTGCCAGCAGCGTAGAAGGGAGGGAGCTGTTTTTT. It yields the protein CASSVEGRELFF. The entire variable domain, with the rest obtained from reference TRBV9 and TRBJ2-2, is as follows: DSGVTQTPKHLITATGQRVTLRCSPRSGDLSVYWYQQSLDQGLQFLIQYYNGEERAKGNILERFSAQQFPDLHSELNLSSLELGDSALYFCASSVEGRELFFGEGSRLTVL.

This clonotype was counted between two and nine times. A junction end diverges from the germline sequence, so it may reflect a read error. V and J are TRBV28 and TRBJ1-2; weak D call: TRBD1 (5 bases). This CDR3 has 12 residues. The V gene's germline CDR1 is MDHEN and CDR2 SYDVKM. CDR3 DNA sequence: TGTGCCAGCAGTTCGGGGCATCCGCCCCCTTACTTC. Its translation is CASSSGHPPPYF.

Many counts were recorded for this clonotype. The rearrangement uses TRBV7-2 and TRBJ2-5, with TRBD2 matching 10 bases. Germline V CDR1 and CDR2: SGHTA, FQGNSA. V gave up 5 bases and J gave up 5 bases; unmatched junction bases: 14. CDR3 size: 17 residues. The CDR3 loop is CASSLSSSSGSWETQYF. The CDR3 DNA follows: TGTGCCAGCAGCCTATCGAGTTCTAGCGGGAGCTGGGAGACCCAGTACTTC.

In its sample, this clonotype was seen many times. The rearrangement uses TRBV7-2 and TRBJ1-1; no definite D call. The V gene's germline CDR1 is SGHTA and CDR2 FQGNSA. Trimming removed 4 bases from V and 10 bases from J, with 10 bases in between. The CDR3 is made up of 11 amino acids. Written as DNA, the CDR3 is TGTGCCAGCAGCTCCGGACTGGTAGCTTTCTTT. It translates to CASSSGLVAFF.

The genes are TRBV12-3 or TRBV12-4 and TRBJ1-4, with D possibly being TRBD1 (5 bases). The CDR3 loop spans 14 amino acids. The V and J ends lost 3 bases and 5 bases respectively, with 10 bases between them. In nucleotides, the CDR3 is TGTGCCAGCAGTTTTGGACACTCGAATGAAAAACTGTTTTTT. It yields the protein CASSFGHSNEKLFF.

V and J are TRBV6-6 and TRBJ1-1; D ambiguous. The CDR3 totals 14 residues. CDR1 is MNHNY, CDR2 SVGAGI, per germline (reference sequence). The ends were cut back, 2 bases at V and 6 bases at J, with 13 bases in the middle. CDR3 DNA: TGTGCCAGCAGTTACCCCCCCATCTCGGCTGAAGCTTTCTTT. Protein sequence: CASSYPPISAEAFF.

This clonotype was found a few times. For the CDR3, the DNA is TGTGCCAGCAGCTCTGGACAGGGCCTACAAGAGACCCAGTACTTC. Protein: CASSSGQGLQETQYF. The V and J genes are TRBV7-3 and TRBJ2-5, with 8 nucleotides matching TRBD1. Germline values: CDR1 SGHTA, CDR2 FQGTGA. The ends lost 4 bases at V and 2 bases at J; junction bases unmatched: 6. The CDR3 length is 15 residues.

Many counts were recorded for this clonotype. The rearrangement joins TRBV5-1 to TRBJ2-5; D is possibly TRBD2 (5 bases). The CDR3 consists of 14 residues. With 5 bases removed from V and 5 bases from J, the gap between germline ends came to 16 bases. CDR1 and CDR2 from the germline V gene are SGHRS and YFSETQ. CDR3 sequence reads: CASSSPRSVETQYF. The CDR3, as DNA: TGCGCCAGCAGTTCCCCACGTAGCGTCGAGACCCAGTACTTC.

The table lists this clonotype with many counts. This chain links TRBV4-1 with TRBJ2-1, with 7 bases matching TRBD2. This CDR3 is 15 amino acids long. V was pared by 2 bases and J by 4 bases, with 5 bases of the junction left unmatched. Looked up from germline, CDR1 is MGHRA and CDR2 is YSYEKL. For the CDR3, the DNA is TGCGCCAGCAGCCAACCACGGACTAGTTACAATGAGCAGTTCTTC. It translates to CASSQPRTSYNEQFF.